The rows below give T cell receptor beta chains drawn from one sample of a study of early T cells in non-severe SARS-CoV-2 infection. TCRdb independently ran MiXCR on the 5' RACE reads; one entry per CDR3 protein. The table lists roughly 86,000 distinct CDR3 sequences, 5% to 6.5% of them singletons, with about 7.5% in the top ten. What was sequenced was whole blood. The receptor set was obtained from an adult who was a healthcare worker with PCR-confirmed SARS-CoV-2 infection or an uninfected control (not recorded which). CDR3s include the opening cysteine and the closing phenylalanine or tryptophan. The D gene is left open where the match is weak. For some rows the clone size is stated as once, few or many, or as a class when expanded; others skip it.

many | TRBJ1-2 | TRBV10-3 | TRBD1 | TGTGCCATCAGCCCGACAGGGCGTGGCTACACCTTC | CAISPTGRGYTF
many | TRBJ1-4 | TRBV7-9 | - | TGTGCCAGCAGACCAACAGGGAGTAATGAAAAACTGTTTTTT | CASRPTGSNEKLFF
many | TRBJ1-2 | TRBV30 | - | TGTGCCTGCATACAGGCCCTCAACTATGGCTACACCTTC | CACIQALNYGYTF
few | TRBJ2-4 | TRBV2 | - | TGTGCCAGCAGTGGGGGACGGGAGCCGGTAAACATTCAGTACTTC | CASSGGREPVNIQYF
few | TRBJ2-3 | TRBV7-6 | - | TGTGCCAGCAGCTTAGAGGCTAGCGCGACAGATACGCAGTATTTT | CASSLEASATDTQYF
- | TRBJ2-1 | TRBV12-3/TRBV12-4 | TRBD2 | TGTGCCAGCACTAGCGGGAAACATTACAATGAGCAGTTCTTC | CASTSGKHYNEQFF
many | TRBJ2-7 | TRBV24-1 | - | TGTGCCACCAGTGATCCCAGATCCCGCTCCTACGAGCAGTACTTC | CATSDPRSRSYEQYF
few | TRBJ1-1 | TRBV6-5 | - | TGTGCCAGCAGTTACTCTCTCATGAACACTGAAGCTTTCTTT | CASSYSLMNTEAFF
many | TRBJ2-1 | TRBV20-1 | TRBD2 | TGCAGTGCTAGAGTAGCCGGGACTAGCGGGAACAATGAGCAGTTCTTC | CSARVAGTSGNNEQFF
- | TRBJ1-4 | TRBV12-3/TRBV12-4 | - | TGTGCCAGCAGTTTGGCAAGTAATAATGAAAAACTGTTTTTT | CASSLASNNEKLFF
many | TRBJ1-1 | TRBV29-1 | TRBD1 | TGCAGCGGCAGCCGGGACAGGGGGCGTAACACTGAAGCTTTCTTT | CSGSRDRGRNTEAFF
many | TRBJ2-1 | TRBV7-2 | TRBD2 | TGTGCCAGCAGCTTCGGGACTAGCGGCCTCTATTCCTACAATGAGCAGTTCTTC | CASSFGTSGLYSYNEQFF
- | TRBJ1-1 | TRBV4-3 | - | TGCGCCAGCAGCCAAAGGACGGACACTGAAGCTTTCTTT | CASSQRTDTEAFF
many | TRBJ2-5 | TRBV20-1 | TRBD2 | TGCAGTGCTAGAGCGGGGAGGGCCAGTCCGACCCAGTACTTC | CSARAGRASPTQYF
- | TRBJ2-5 | TRBV5-6 | - | TGTGCCAGCAGCTTCTCACTGCAGGGGAGTGAGACCCAGTACTTC | CASSFSLQGSETQYF
many | TRBJ1-1 | TRBV29-1 | - | TGCAGCGTTGTTCCGGGGGCAGGCACTGAAGCTTTCTTT | CSVVPGAGTEAFF
few | TRBJ1-5 | TRBV6-1 | TRBD1 | TGTGCCAGTCAGACAGGGGATTATCAGCCCCAGCATTTT | CASQTGDYQPQHF
few | TRBJ2-7 | TRBV20-1 | - | TGCAGTGCTAGAACTAGCCGGGCATGGGAGCAGTACTTC | CSARTSRAWEQYF
few | TRBJ2-7 | TRBV20-1 | - | TGCAGTGCCATCAACGTGGCGGAGATATATCCCTACGAGCAGTACTTC | CSAINVAEIYPYEQYF
few | TRBJ2-3 | TRBV6-1 | - | TGTGCCAGCCTCGGGGTGCGGAACACAGATACGCAGTATTTT | CASLGVRNTDTQYF
few | TRBJ2-1 | TRBV11-2 | TRBD2 | TGTGCCAGCAGCTTCCTTCTAGCGGGAGCCAACAATGAGCAGTTCTTC | CASSFLLAGANNEQFF
- | TRBJ2-3 | TRBV9 | - | TGTGCCAGCAGCGTAGAAGAAGATACGCAGTATTTT | CASSVEEDTQYF
many | TRBJ1-6 | TRBV27 | - | TGTGCCAGCAGTCGGGCCCATAATTCACCCCTCCACTTT | CASSRAHNSPLHF
few | TRBJ2-3 | TRBV5-1 | TRBD1 | TGCGCCAGCAGGTCCGGGACAGGGGTAGCAGATACGCAGTATTTT | CASRSGTGVADTQYF
few | TRBJ1-6 | TRBV7-6 | TRBD1 | TGTGCCAGCAGTTTATGGGGGGGACAGAGAGCTTCACCCCTCCACTTT | CASSLWGGQRASPLHF
few | TRBJ1-5 | TRBV12-3/TRBV12-4 | TRBD1 | TGTGCCAGCAGCCTTACAGGGGCCGGCAATCAGCCCCAGCATTTT | CASSLTGAGNQPQHF
many | TRBJ2-7 | TRBV6-2/TRBV6-3 | - | TGTGCCAGCAGTCCGGTCGGGATCTACGAGCAGTACTTC | CASSPVGIYEQYF
many | TRBJ2-3 | TRBV5-1 | - | TGCGCCAGCAGCCAGGAGAGCCCCACAGATACGCAGTATTTT | CASSQESPTDTQYF
- | TRBJ2-4 | TRBV6-5 | - | TGTGCCAGCAGTAAAGGACTAACCGGAGCCAAAAACATTCAGTACTTC | CASSKGLTGAKNIQYF
- | TRBJ2-7 | TRBV20-1 | - | TGCAGTGCTAGACCTACGGACGGATACGAGCAGTACTTC | CSARPTDGYEQYF
many | TRBJ1-5 | TRBV6-9 | - | TGTGCCAGCGAGCGGGTCAGGGAACGAAACAATCAGCCCCAGCATTTT | CASERVRERNNQPQHF